This TCR beta chain is drawn from a study of PD-1 blockade in mismatch repair-deficient tumors. Whole-study context: All were previously treated, progressing patients with approximately 12 mismatch repair-deficient cancer types.

Mismatch repair deficiency was confirmed in all patients, by PCR or immunohistochemistry. The TCR-sequenced patients were three responders to pembrolizumab. The CDR3 is made up of 13 amino acids. CDR1 and CDR2 from the germline V gene are MNHEY and SMNVEV (reference sequence). Trimming cost V 5 bases and J 7 bases, with 15 bases left between them. Study-level findings and limits: After pembrolizumab, tumor-resident clones rose rapidly, then generally contracted before radiologic responses.

In the case of this clone: Its specificity is unknown.

The assay was immunoSEQ multiplex PCR, and TCRdb's table has in-frame clones only and misses some. Altogether 120,000 or so clones are present, about 86% being singletons, with the ten largest covering roughly 14%. V is TRBV27 and J is TRBJ2-7; tentatively, D is TRBD2 (5 bases). This clonotype originated in an adult with mismatch repair-deficient cancer. The sample here was peripheral blood, taken 44 weeks after starting pembrolizumab. The CDR3 reads CASSPGILGEQYF. The CDR3 DNA sequence: TGTGCCAGCAGTCCGGGGATCCTGGGAGAGCAGTACTTC.